The TCR beta chain under discussion was sequenced for a study of PD-1 blockade in classical Hodgkin lymphoma. CDR3 length equals 15 residues. V dropped 1 base and J dropped 6; count of bases not matched to a gene: 7. Germline V gene data show CDR1 as MNHEY and CDR2 as SMNVEV (reference sequence). The table came from immunoSEQ multiplex PCR; TCRdb's copy has only in-frame clones and leaves some out. The sample yields 80,000 to 100,000 clones, about 93% seen once. Time point denoted: cycle 4 day 1 (C4D1), after around six weeks of nivolumab. Every single patient, without exception, relapsed after autologous stem cell transplantation, and brentuximab vedotin exposure varied. Relapsed/refractory classical Hodgkin lymphoma patients had complete, partial or progressive responses.

Material: peripheral blood mononuclear cells (PBMCs), obtained before the fourth cycle of nivolumab. This chain links TRBV27 with TRBJ2-7; 9 nucleotides match TRBD1. The sequence was obtained from a human donor with classical Hodgkin lymphoma. The CDR3 bases are TGTGCCAGCAGTTTATGGGCGGGACAGGGTCTCGAGCAGTACTTC. It encodes CASSLWAGQGLEQYF.